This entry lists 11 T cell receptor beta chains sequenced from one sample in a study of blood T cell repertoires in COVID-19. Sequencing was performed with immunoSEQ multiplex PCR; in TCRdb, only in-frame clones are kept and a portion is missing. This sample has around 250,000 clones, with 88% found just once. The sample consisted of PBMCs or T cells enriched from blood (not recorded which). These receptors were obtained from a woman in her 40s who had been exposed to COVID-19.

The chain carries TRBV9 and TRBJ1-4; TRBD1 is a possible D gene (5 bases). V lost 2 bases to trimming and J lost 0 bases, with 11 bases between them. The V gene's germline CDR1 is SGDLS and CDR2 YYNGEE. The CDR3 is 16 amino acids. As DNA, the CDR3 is TGTGCCAGCAGCGTGGGGGGGATTGCAACTAATGAAAAACTGTTTTTT. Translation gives CASSVGGIATNEKLFF.

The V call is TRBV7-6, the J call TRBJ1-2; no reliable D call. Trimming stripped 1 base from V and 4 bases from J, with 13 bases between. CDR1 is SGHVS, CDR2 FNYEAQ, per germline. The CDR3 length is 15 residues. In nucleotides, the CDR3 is TGTGCCAGCAGCTTAGGAGGCCCTGGCTCCTATGGCTACACCTTC. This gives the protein CASSLGGPGSYGYTF.

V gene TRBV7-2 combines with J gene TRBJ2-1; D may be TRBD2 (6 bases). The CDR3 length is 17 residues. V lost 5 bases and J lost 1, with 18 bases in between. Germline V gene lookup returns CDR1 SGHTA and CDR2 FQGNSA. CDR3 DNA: TGTGCCAGCAGCCTTAGGCGGGGCACTTCTTCCTACAATGAGCAGTTCTTC. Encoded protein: CASSLRRGTSSYNEQFF.

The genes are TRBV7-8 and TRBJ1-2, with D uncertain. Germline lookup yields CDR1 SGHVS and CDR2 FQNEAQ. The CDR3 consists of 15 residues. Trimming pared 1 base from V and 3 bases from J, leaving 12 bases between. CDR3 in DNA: TGTGCCAGCAGCTTAGAGCGGGAAGAGGACTATGGCTACACCTTC. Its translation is CASSLEREEDYGYTF.

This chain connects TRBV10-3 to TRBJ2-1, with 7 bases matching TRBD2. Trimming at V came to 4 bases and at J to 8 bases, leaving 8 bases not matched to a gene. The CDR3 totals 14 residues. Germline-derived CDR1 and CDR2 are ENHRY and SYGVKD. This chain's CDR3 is CAISAGRERHEQFF. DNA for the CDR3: TGTGCCATCAGTGCGGGGCGGGAGAGGCATGAGCAGTTCTTC.

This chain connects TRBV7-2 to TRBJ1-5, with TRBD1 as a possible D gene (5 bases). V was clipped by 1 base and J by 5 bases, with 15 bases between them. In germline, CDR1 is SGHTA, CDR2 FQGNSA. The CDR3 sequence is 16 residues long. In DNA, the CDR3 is TGTGCCAGCAGCTTAGTGGCTTCTCGGGGGGATCAGCCCCAGCATTTT. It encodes CASSLVASRGDQPQHF.

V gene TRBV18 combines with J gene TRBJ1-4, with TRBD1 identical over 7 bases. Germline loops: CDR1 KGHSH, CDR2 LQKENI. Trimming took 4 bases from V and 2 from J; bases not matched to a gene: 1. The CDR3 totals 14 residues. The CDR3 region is CASSRDSTNEKLFF. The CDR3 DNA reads TGTGCCAGCTCACGGGACAGCACTAATGAAAAACTGTTTTTT. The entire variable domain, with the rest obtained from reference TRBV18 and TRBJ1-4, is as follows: NAGVMQNPRHLVRRRGQEARLRCSPMKGHSHVYWYRQLPEEGLKFMVYLQKENIIDESGMPKERFSAEFPKEGPSILRIQQVVRGDSAAYFCASSRDSTNEKLFFGSGTQLSVL.

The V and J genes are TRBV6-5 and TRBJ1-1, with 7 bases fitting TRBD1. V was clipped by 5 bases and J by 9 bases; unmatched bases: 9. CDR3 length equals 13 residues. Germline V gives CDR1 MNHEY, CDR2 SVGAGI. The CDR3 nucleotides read TGTGCCAGCAGTACGACGGGACAGCTTAAAGCTTTCTTT. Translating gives CASSTTGQLKAFF.

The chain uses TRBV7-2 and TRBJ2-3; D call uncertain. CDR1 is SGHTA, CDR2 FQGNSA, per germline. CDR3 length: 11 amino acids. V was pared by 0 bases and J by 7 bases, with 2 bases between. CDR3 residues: CASSLAYTQYF. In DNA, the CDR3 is TGTGCCAGCAGCTTAGCCTATACGCAGTATTTT.

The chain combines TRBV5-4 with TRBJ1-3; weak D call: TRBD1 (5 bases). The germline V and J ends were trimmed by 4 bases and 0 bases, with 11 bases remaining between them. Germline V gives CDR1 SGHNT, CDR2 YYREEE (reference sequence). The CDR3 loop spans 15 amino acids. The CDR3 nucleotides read TGTGCCAGCAGCCAGGACACCTTCTCTGGAAACACCATATATTTT. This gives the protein CASSQDTFSGNTIYF.

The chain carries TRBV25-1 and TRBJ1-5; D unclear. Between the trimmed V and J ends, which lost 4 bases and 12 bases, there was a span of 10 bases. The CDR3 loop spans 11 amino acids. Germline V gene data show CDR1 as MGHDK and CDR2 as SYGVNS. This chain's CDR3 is CASSGREGQHF. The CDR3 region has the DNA TGTGCCAGCAGTGGAAGGGAGGGCCAGCATTTT.